This T cell receptor (beta chain) was documented in a study of shared clonotypes between healthy human individuals. Selected positively for CCR7 and CD45RO-negative, naive CD8 cells excluded terminally differentiated effector memory CD45RA+ cells. The count of this clone is one. The V and J ends lost 5 bases and 4 bases, in that order; junction bases with no gene match: 7. In germline, CDR1 is SNHLY, CDR2 FYNNEI. The CDR3 is 16 amino acids. The data were produced by immunoSEQ multiplex PCR, yet TCRdb's version contains in-frame clones alone and is incomplete. The sample holds 600,000 or so clones, about 98% seen once.

Sequenced: naive CD8+ T cells sorted from blood. The clonotype was recovered from a man aged 30 to 45 in good health. The V call is TRBV2, the J call TRBJ2-1; 11 nucleotides align to TRBD1. The CDR3 DNA is TGTGCCAGCAGTACGTACCGGGACAGGGGGTACAATGAGCAGTTCTTC. Protein: CASSTYRDRGYNEQFF.